This T cell receptor beta chain comes out of a study of shared clonotypes between healthy human individuals. General study points: A limitation of the genetic and exposure-history diversity represented arose from few donors.

Execution of the assay was at deep level. TCRdb keeps only in-frame clones here, not all; method: immunoSEQ multiplex PCR. Of about 380,000 clones in the sample, about 96% were seen once. The germline V and J ends were trimmed by 1 base and 4 bases, with 9 bases remaining between them. The germline V gene encodes CDR1 SGHRS and CDR2 YFSETQ. The CDR3 sequence is 13 residues long. Points on this clone: Its cognate antigen is unknown.

The chain recombines TRBV5-1 with TRBJ2-7; no definite D call. The sample taken for sequencing was memory CD8+ T cells sorted from blood. As for subset: CD45RO+ cells pooled with CCR7-negative TemRA cells. The source of this sequence is a man aged 30 to 45 in good health. Here the CDR3 reads CASSLSPAYEQYF. The CDR3 DNA reads as TGCGCCAGCAGCTTGTCCCCAGCTTACGAGCAGTACTTC.